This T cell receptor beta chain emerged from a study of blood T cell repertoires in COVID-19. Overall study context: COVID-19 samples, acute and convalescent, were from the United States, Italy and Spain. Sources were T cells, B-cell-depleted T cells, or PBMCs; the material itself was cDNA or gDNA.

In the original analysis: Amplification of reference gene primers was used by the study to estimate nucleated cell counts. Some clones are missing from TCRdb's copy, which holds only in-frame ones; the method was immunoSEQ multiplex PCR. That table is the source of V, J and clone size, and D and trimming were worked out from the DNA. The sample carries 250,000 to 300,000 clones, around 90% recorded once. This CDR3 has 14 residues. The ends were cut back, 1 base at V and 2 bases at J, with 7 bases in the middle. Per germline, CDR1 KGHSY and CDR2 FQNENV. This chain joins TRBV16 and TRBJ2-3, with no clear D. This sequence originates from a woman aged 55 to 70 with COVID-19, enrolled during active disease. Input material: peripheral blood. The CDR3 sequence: CASSQLVPTDTQYF. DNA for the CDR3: TGTGCCAGCAGCCAATTAGTGCCCACAGATACGCAGTATTTT. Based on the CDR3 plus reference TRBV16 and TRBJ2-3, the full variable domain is GEEVAQTPKHLVRGEGQKAKLYCAPIKGHSYVFWYQQVLKNEFKFLISFQNENVFDETGMPKERFSAKCLPNSPCSLEIQATKLEDSAVYFCASSQLVPTDTQYFGPGTRLTVL.